The clone carrying this TCR beta chain was detected a few times. The target antigen is unknown. V was cut by 4 bases and J by 8 bases, with 8 bases left in between. Germline V gene lookup returns CDR1 ENHRY and CDR2 SYGVKD. CDR3 length equals 12 residues. A 5'RACE reaction primed in the constant segment made cDNA libraries of TCR alpha and TCR beta, and these carried sample barcodes and UMIs. TCRdb fed the 5' RACE reads into MiXCR, producing one record per CDR3 protein. The sample records hundreds of thousands of distinct CDR3 sequences, 20% being singletons. The entry originates in a study of T-cell memory formation after mild COVID-19. Overall study: Each donor largely had its own TCR clusters. Study-level results: A second wave of clones peaked on day 37, and their SARS-CoV-2 specificity went unconfirmed. Clones contracting day 15 to 85 were balanced CD4/CD8; later expanders leaned CD4+.

The sample comprised PBMCs or a T cell subset sorted from them (not recorded which). The receptor was isolated from an adult woman who had mild COVID-19 (a few samples of this study predate the infection). Cell type and time point are not known. The V call is TRBV10-3, the J call TRBJ1-4, with D hard to call. The CDR3 sequence is CAISGEGEKLFF. CDR3 in DNA: TGTGCCATCAGTGGGGAAGGAGAAAAACTGTTTTTT.